This T cell receptor beta chain was captured by sequencing in a study of blood T cell repertoires in COVID-19. Across the whole study: T cells, B-cell-depleted T cells, or PBMCs supplied cDNA or gDNA.

Produced via immunoSEQ multiplex PCR; TCRdb's table is partial and in-frame only. The repertoire holds hundreds of thousands of clones, with roughly 83% as singletons. Each participant's cohort was designated according to participant-reported clinical history. CDR3 length equals 13 residues. CDR1 is SGHRS and CDR2 is YFSETQ in the germline V gene. The V end lost 2 bases, the J end lost 3 bases, and 8 bases lay between the germline ends. The specimen was PBMCs or T cells enriched from blood (not recorded which). This TCR was recovered from a woman aged 50 to 65 who had recovered from COVID-19. This rearrangement joins TRBV5-1 to TRBJ2-5, with D maybe TRBD2 (5 bases). CDR3 residues: CASSFYGEETQYF. In DNA, the CDR3 is TGCGCCAGCAGCTTTTACGGGGAAGAGACCCAGTACTTC.